This TCR beta chain appears in the sequencing data of a study of PD-L1 blockade in urothelial cancer. Study context: Patients went on atezolizumab in about 2014, receiving 1,200 mg intravenously every 3 weeks.

Clones were sequenced by immunoSEQ multiplex PCR, and TCRdb holds only the in-frame ones, with some missing. The sample lists about 52,000 clones, over 65% occurring once. V lost 4 bases to trimming and J lost 5 bases; unmatched junction nucleotides: 7. The CDR3 runs 16 residues. CDR1 is SGHRS and CDR2 is YFSETQ in the germline V gene. This clone turned up a few times. Time point described: pretreatment peripheral blood. The sequence derives from a man in his forties or fifties with urothelial cancer. The V and J genes are TRBV5-1 and TRBJ2-1, with 12 bases aligning to TRBD1. Sequences were derived from PBMCs, sampled around atezolizumab (anti-PD-L1) treatment. The CDR3 nucleotides read TGCGCCAGCAGCAGACCCGGGACAGGGGGCAACAATGAGCAGTTCTTC. Translation gives CASSRPGTGGNNEQFF.